This TCR beta chain was captured by sequencing in a study of cytomegalovirus exposure and HLA in healthy donors. Whole-study results and caveats: Rarity held for most TCR sequences, but there were some public TCRs that occurred in many donors. TCR beta chains numbering some 150 were designated cytomegalovirus-associated.

Germline CDR1 and CDR2: KGHSH and LQKENI. Deletions cut 6 bases from V and 5 bases from J, with 11 bases between. The CDR3 runs 13 residues. Using immunoSEQ multiplex PCR, the repertoire was profiled, and TCRdb retains in-frame clones only, with some absent. This sample yields about 110,000 clones, of which 90% to 97% are seen a single time; roughly 0.66% belongs to the top ten. It was the approximately 120-subject validation cohort, separate from the roughly 700-subject first cohort, to which the donors belonged. Remarks on this clone: Its antigen is currently unknown.

The J gene is TRBJ2-1, the V gene TRBV18, with D perhaps matching TRBD1 (6 bases). The origin of this receptor is a woman aged 18-29 years in good health and CMV-seronegative. Sequences were obtained from PBMCs. The chain's CDR3 is CASSRDTNNEQFF. CDR3 nucleotides: TGTGCCAGCTCTAGGGACACTAACAATGAGCAGTTCTTC.